Listed here is a single T cell receptor beta chain. The V and J ends lost 4 bases and 0 bases respectively, with 13 bases between them. The CDR3 extends over 16 amino acids. CDR1 is SEHNR and CDR2 is FQNEAQ in the germline V gene (reference sequence). This sample is drawn from a study of cytomegalovirus exposure and HLA in healthy donors. The PCR ran on 60 Vbeta and 13 Jbeta primers. Sequencing used immunoSEQ multiplex PCR; TCRdb keeps in-frame clones, though not all of them. The sample holds 100,000 to 150,000 clones, about two thirds seen once. The material sequenced was PBMCs. The chain is built from TRBV7-9 and TRBJ1-3, with D possibly matching TRBD1 (6 bases). The clonotype originates from a human donor in good health. The CDR3 sequence: CASSSNSDSSGNTIYF. CDR3 sequence (DNA): TGTGCCAGCAGCTCGAACTCGGACAGCTCTGGAAACACCATATATTTT.